This TCR beta chain appears in the sequencing data of a study of OX40 agonist ivuxolimab in advanced cancers. Looked up from germline, CDR1 is SGHKS and CDR2 is YYEKEE (reference sequence). V was pared by 4 bases and J by 3 bases, with 3 bases of the junction left unmatched. The CDR3 has 14 amino acids. Only in-frame clones appear in the TCRdb table, and some are missing; sequencing was by immunoSEQ multiplex PCR. Among tens of thousands of clones, around 84% were seen once, and the ten largest hold around 1.1%. The starting material was CD4+ or CD8+ T cells sorted from blood, obtained in a trial of the OX40 agonist ivuxolimab. The chain employs TRBV5-5 and TRBJ2-2, with 7 bases aligning to TRBD1. The sequence was obtained from an adult with an advanced solid tumor such as melanoma, head and neck, liver or kidney cancer. CDR3 nucleotides: TGTGCCAGCAGCGCTGGACAGGACACCGGGGAGCTGTTTTTT. It encodes CASSAGQDTGELFF.